The clone carrying this T cell receptor beta chain was observed a single time. The antigen remains undetermined. A second PCR of roughly 7 to 11 cycles used a sample-barcoded 5' primer and a J-beta primer mix. From the 5' RACE reads, TCRdb called clonotypes with MiXCR, one entry per CDR3 protein. This table has around 1,800,000 distinct CDR3 sequences, about 39% appearing once. The CDR3 has 14 residues. Germline assignment: CDR1 SQVTM and CDR2 ANQGSEA. Trimming cost V 2 bases and J 3 bases, with 13 bases left between them. These data originate in a study of blood T cells in healthy people across ages. Overall study results and limits: Fewer expanded clones and more diversity marked long-lived versus aged donors.

The chain carries TRBV29-1 and TRBJ1-2, with a possible D match to TRBD1 (5 bases). The source material was blood. This TCR derives from a human donor in good health. The CDR3 nucleotides read TGCAGCGTTGAATTACCCCGGGACGACTATGGCTACACCTTC. Translating it yields CSVELPRDDYGYTF.